Described below is a single T cell receptor (beta chain) sequence and its context. Before the COVID-19 pandemic, during about 2010-2018, CD4+ T cells were taken from unexposed donors. Looked up from germline, CDR1 is LGHDT and CDR2 is YNNKEL (reference sequence). There are 14 residues in the CDR3. V lost 4 bases, J lost 2 bases, and 9 bases lay in between. The record originates from a study of CD4 T cells in relation to SARS-CoV-2 and coronaviruses. The method was immunoSEQ multiplex PCR; TCRdb's version includes in-frame clones alone and lacks a portion of them. The table includes 50,000 to 70,000 clones, more than 75% detected once.

This TCR derives from a human donor in good health. The sample consisted of memory CD4+ T cells from PBMCs. This chain uses TRBV3-1 (or the pseudogene TRBV3-2) with TRBJ1-3; no definite D call. The CDR3, as DNA: TGTGCCAGCAGCCCCGATGGTGCTGGAAACACCATATATTTT. Amino acid sequence: CASSPDGAGNTIYF.